The 5 T cell receptor beta chains below all came from one sample that was sequenced in a study of blood T cell repertoires in COVID-19. TCRdb's copy holds only in-frame clones and misses some; the assay was immunoSEQ multiplex PCR. Seen here are fewer than 250,000 clones, more than 65% observed once, and the top ten hold 17%. Source material: PBMCs or T cells enriched from blood (not recorded which). All receptors derive from a woman aged 45-65 years with acute COVID-19.

The chain links TRBV10-3 to TRBJ1-3; 7 bases agree with TRBD1. Germline-derived CDR1 and CDR2 are ENHRY and SYGVKD. CDR3 length: 12 amino acids. J lost 3 bases, V lost 8 bases, and 1 base had no gene match. The CDR3: CAIQGGGNTIYF. DNA for the CDR3: TGTGCCATCCAGGGGGGTGGAAACACCATATATTTT.

This clone was seen only once. The chain employs TRBV5-1 and TRBJ2-2; 7 nucleotides line up with TRBD2. The CDR3 runs to 14 residues. CDR1 and CDR2 from the germline V gene are SGHRS and YFSETQ. Unmatched junction bases numbered 7, after V lost 5 bases and J lost 6 bases. In nucleotides, the CDR3 is TGCGCCAGCAGTCAAGCAGCGGGGCCCGGGGAGCTGTTTTTT. Its protein product is CASSQAAGPGELFF.

In its sample, this clone was seen once. This chain joins TRBV12-3 or TRBV12-4 and TRBJ1-1; D is perhaps TRBD1 (5 bases). The CDR3 covers 12 residues. V lost 7 bases, J lost 9 bases, and 15 bases lay in between. DNA for the CDR3: TGTGCCAGCACCCTGGGGGGAGGCAAAGCTTTCTTT. As protein: CASTLGGGKAFF.

The chain is built from TRBV25-1 and TRBJ1-4, with 12 bases fitting TRBD1. Germline trimming cut 6 bases from V and 7 bases from J; bases unmatched to any gene: 9. The CDR3 consists of 16 residues. The germline V gene encodes CDR1 MGHDK and CDR2 SYGVNS. The DNA for the CDR3 is TGTGCCAGCAGAGGGGACAGGGGGCGACGTGGTGAAAAACTGTTTTTT. It translates to CASRGDRGRRGEKLFF.

This clone has more than one count but fewer than ten. The chain carries TRBV24-1 and TRBJ2-7; 8 nucleotides line up with TRBD1. The CDR3 length is 14 residues. Germline V CDR1 and CDR2: KGHDR, SFDVKD. The junction had 8 bases not matched to a gene; V was cut back by 8 bases and J by 3 bases. CDR3 region: CATIRGQQIYEQYV. CDR3 nucleotide sequence: TGTGCCACCATCAGGGGGCAGCAAATCTACGAGCAGTACGTC.